Following are 19 T cell receptor beta chains from one sample sequenced in a study of cytomegalovirus exposure and HLA in healthy donors. The primer mix had 60 Vbeta and 13 Jbeta primers. Assay used: immunoSEQ multiplex PCR; TCRdb lists only in-frame clones, some missing. The table shows 140,000 to 150,000 clones, with around two thirds occurring only once. The sample was PBMCs. The receptors were sampled from a woman aged 55-70 years in good health and CMV-seropositive.

This clone was detected a few times. J is TRBJ2-7 and V is TRBV28; D is perhaps TRBD2 (6 bases). The V end lost 6 bases, the J end lost 5 bases, and 20 bases lay between the germline ends. The CDR3 has 15 residues. The germline gives CDR1 MDHEN, CDR2 SYDVKM. CDR3 protein: CASRGTSSPGDEQYF. The CDR3 nucleotides read TGTGCCAGCAGGGGAACTAGCTCCCCCGGGGACGAGCAGTACTTC.

The V and J genes are TRBV19 and TRBJ1-5, with a possible D match to TRBD1 (5 bases). This CDR3 is built from 17 residues. V lost 2 bases and J 1 base, leaving 15 bases between the germline ends. Germline CDR1 and CDR2: LNHDA and SQIVND (reference sequence). The CDR3 region is CASSISLGHLSNQPQHF. The CDR3, as DNA: TGTGCCAGTAGTATAAGTTTGGGGCACTTGAGCAATCAGCCCCAGCATTTT. The entire variable domain, with the rest obtained from reference TRBV19 and TRBJ1-5, is as follows: DGGITQSPKYLFRKEGQNVTLSCEQNLNHDAMYWYRQDPGQGLRLIYYSQIVNDFQKGDIAEGYSVSREKKESFPLTVTSAQKNPTAFYLCASSISLGHLSNQPQHFGDGTRLSIL.

This clone has a handful of counts. The genes are TRBV5-1 and TRBJ2-7, with 8 bases lining up with TRBD1. The germline CDR1 and CDR2 sequences are SGHRS and YFSETQ. The ends lost 4 bases at V and 0 bases at J; junction bases unmatched: 3. CDR3 size: 14 residues. The CDR3 DNA reads TGCGCCAGCAGCACAGGGGGTAGCTCCTACGAGCAGTACTTC. Translation: CASSTGGSSYEQYF.

This chain links TRBV4-1 with TRBJ1-1, with D possibly TRBD1 on 5 matching bases. V lost 3 bases to trimming and J lost 5 bases, with 22 bases between them. Per germline, CDR1 MGHRA and CDR2 YSYEKL. CDR3 length: 17 amino acids. The CDR3 sequence is CASSHTVGASGGTEAFF. CDR3 sequence (DNA): TGCGCCAGCAGCCATACGGTCGGTGCATCGGGGGGAACTGAAGCTTTCTTT.

This clone was detected once. V gene TRBV30 combines with J gene TRBJ2-2, with TRBD2 matching over 9 bases. Trimming took 5 bases from V and 0 from J; bases not matched to a gene: 16. Germline lookup yields CDR1 GTSNPN and CDR2 SVGIG (reference sequence). CDR3 length: 19 amino acids. CDR3 in DNA: TGTGCCTGGGGTCCCCGGGCTAGCGGGGTCGACGCGAACACCGGGGAGCTGTTTTTT. Protein sequence: CAWGPRASGVDANTGELFF.

J is TRBJ1-5 and V is TRBV19; TRBD1 might be the D (6 bases). V lost 3 bases, J lost 6 bases, and 15 bases lay in between. Germline-derived CDR1 and CDR2 are LNHDA and SQIVND (reference sequence). The CDR3 has 15 amino acids. CDR3 sequence (DNA): TGTGCCAGTAGTATCGGGCAGGGGATGGGTCAGCCCCAGCATTTT. Translation gives CASSIGQGMGQPQHF.

The J gene is TRBJ1-2, the V gene TRBV5-6, with D perhaps matching TRBD1 (6 bases). The length of the CDR3 is 14 residues. CDR1 is SGHDT, CDR2 YYEEEE, per germline. V was trimmed by 2 bases and J by 13 bases, leaving 21 bases between them. CDR3 DNA: TGTGCCAGCAGCTTAGGACAGAGTAATATGGCTACCACCTTC. This codes for CASSLGQSNMATTF. Together with reference TRBV5-6 and TRBJ1-2, the CDR3 gives the full variable domain: DAGVTQSPTHLIKTRGQQVTLRCSPKSGHDTVSWYQQALGQGPQFIFQYYEEEERQRGNFPDRFSGHQFPNYSSELNVNALLLGDSALYLCASSLGQSNMATTFGSGTRLTVV.

A few counts support this clone. This chain joins TRBV7-2 and TRBJ1-1; 7 positions match TRBD1. Germline trimming cut 5 bases from V and 1 base from J; bases unmatched to any gene: 7. The CDR3 contains 15 residues. Germline lookup yields CDR1 SGHTA and CDR2 FQGNSA. The CDR3 sequence: CASSQADRRNTEAFF. The CDR3 nucleotides read TGTGCCAGCAGCCAAGCGGACAGGAGGAACACTGAAGCTTTCTTT.

The rearrangement joins TRBV4-2 to TRBJ1-4; no definite D call. V shed 1 base and J shed 4 bases, with 16 bases lying between them. The germline gives CDR1 LGHNA, CDR2 YNFKEQ. This CDR3 spans 17 amino acids. CDR3 amino acids: CASSQGPALQLNEKLFF. The CDR3 nucleotides are TGTGCCAGCAGCCAAGGTCCTGCGCTACAGCTTAATGAAAAACTGTTTTTT.

The gene calls are TRBV15 and TRBJ2-7; TRBD1 matches 8 bases. CDR3 size: 13 residues. V gave up 4 bases and J gave up 4 bases; unmatched junction bases: 3. Germline V CDR1 and CDR2: LNHNV, YYDKDF (reference sequence). CDR3 coding DNA: TGTGCCACCAGCATAGGACAGGGTTACGAGCAGTACTTC. Encoded protein: CATSIGQGYEQYF.

The chain links TRBV19 to TRBJ1-4; TRBD1 agrees at 9 bases. This CDR3 contains 14 residues. CDR1 LNHDA and CDR2 SQIVND come from the germline V gene (reference sequence). J lost 8 bases, V lost 4 bases, and 5 bases had no gene match. The CDR3 coding sequence is TGTGCCAGTAGTACGACAGGGGGACGCGAAAAACTGTTTTTT. Its translation is CASSTTGGREKLFF.

The J gene is TRBJ2-5, the V gene TRBV5-4; maybe TRBD1 (5 bases). Germline V gene sequence: CDR1 SGHNT, CDR2 YYREEE (reference sequence). Trimming took off 1 base at V and 3 bases at J, with 10 bases between the two ends. CDR3 length: 14 residues. CDR3 sequence: CASSLWGREETQYF. In DNA, the CDR3 is TGTGCCAGCAGCTTGTGGGGCAGAGAAGAGACCCAGTACTTC.

As concerns this clone: The same CDR3 can be traced to other DNA sequences in this sample. The chain has TRBV28 and TRBJ2-1; 7 bases fit TRBD2. The germline gives CDR1 MDHEN, CDR2 SYDVKM. This CDR3 has 17 residues. With V trimmed by 2 bases and J by 2 bases, 9 bases remained unmatched. The CDR3 DNA sequence: TGTGCCAGCAGTTTACGTCGGACTAGATTTCCCTACAATGAGCAGTTCTTC. It translates to CASSLRRTRFPYNEQFF. Full variable domain (missing parts from reference TRBV28 and TRBJ2-1): DVKVTQSSRYLVKRTGEKVFLECVQDMDHENMFWYRQDPGLGLRLIYFSYDVKMKEKGDIPEGYSVSREKKERFSLILESASTNQTSMYLCASSLRRTRFPYNEQFFGPGTRLTVL.

The chain uses TRBV25-1 and TRBJ2-5; a possible D gene is TRBD1 (5 bases). Trimming removed 5 bases from V and 5 bases from J, with 12 bases in between. Per the germline V gene, CDR1 is MGHDK and CDR2 is SYGVNS. This CDR3 comprises 13 residues. CDR3 DNA: TGTGCCAGCAGTTGGCGGTCAGGGGAGACCCAGTACTTC. This translates into CASSWRSGETQYF.

With respect to this clone: At one end the junction does not follow the germline gene, possibly because of a read error. The chain links TRBV6-6 to TRBJ1-2; tentatively, D is TRBD1 (5 bases). Looked up from germline, CDR1 is MNHNY and CDR2 is SVGAGI (reference sequence). This CDR3 is 15 amino acids long. Written as DNA, the CDR3 is TGTGCCAGTAGTTATGGTCAGGGCCCTAACTACGGCTACACCTTC. Its protein product is CASSYGQGPNYGYTF.

V is TRBV10-3 and J is TRBJ2-7, with 13 nucleotides matching TRBD2. This CDR3 contains 15 residues. Germline CDR1 is ENHRY and CDR2 is SYGVKD. The J segment lost 4 bases and the V segment lost 3 bases, leaving 3 bases of the junction unmatched. The CDR3, as DNA: TGTGCCATCAGTGAAGGACTAGCGGGGGTTTACGAGCAGTACTTC. The encoded protein is CAISEGLAGVYEQYF.

This clone came up once. The chain carries TRBV30 and TRBJ1-4, with 12 bases that match TRBD1. There are 18 residues in the CDR3. Germline values: CDR1 GTSNPN, CDR2 SVGIG (reference sequence). V was clipped by 2 bases and J by 3 bases; unmatched bases: 10. The CDR3 DNA is TGTGCCTGGAGTCGGGACAGGGGGCTATTACGGGCTAATGAAAAACTGTTTTTT. This encodes CAWSRDRGLLRANEKLFF.

The gene calls are TRBV2 and TRBJ2-1, with 7 nucleotides matching TRBD2. Trimming removed 6 bases from V and 9 bases from J; junction bases left unmatched: 8. This CDR3 comprises 13 residues. Germline lookup yields CDR1 SNHLY and CDR2 FYNNEI. Here the CDR3 DNA reads TGTGCCAGCAGGTTGGGAGGGCGGGGTGAGCAGTTCTTC. This encodes CASRLGGRGEQFF.

V is TRBV9 and J is TRBJ1-2; 9 positions match TRBD1. J lost 0 bases, V lost 4 bases, and 1 base had no gene match. This CDR3 is 14 amino acids long. Per germline, CDR1 SGDLS and CDR2 YYNGEE. CDR3 sequence: CASSRQGANYGYTF. In DNA, the CDR3 is TGTGCCAGCAGCCGACAGGGGGCTAACTATGGCTACACCTTC.